This entry is about one T cell receptor (beta chain). J gave up 4 bases and V 4 bases, and 7 bases lay outside the gene matches. Per germline, CDR1 ENHRY and CDR2 SYGVKD. The CDR3 spans 18 residues. The repertoire was sequenced with immunoSEQ multiplex PCR; TCRdb's copy has only in-frame clones and lacks some. The sample consists of 70,000 or so clones, 94% of them appearing once. These data come from a study of control samples from healthy donors and cancer patients. The rearrangement uses TRBV10-3 and TRBJ2-1; TRBD2 matches at 16 bases. The sequence came from a woman aged 40 to 50 in good health. Specimen: blood. Here the CDR3 DNA reads TGTGCCATCAGTGGATCCGGGACTAGCGGGGGGGGTTACAATGAGCAGTTCTTC. This codes for CAISGSGTSGGGYNEQFF.